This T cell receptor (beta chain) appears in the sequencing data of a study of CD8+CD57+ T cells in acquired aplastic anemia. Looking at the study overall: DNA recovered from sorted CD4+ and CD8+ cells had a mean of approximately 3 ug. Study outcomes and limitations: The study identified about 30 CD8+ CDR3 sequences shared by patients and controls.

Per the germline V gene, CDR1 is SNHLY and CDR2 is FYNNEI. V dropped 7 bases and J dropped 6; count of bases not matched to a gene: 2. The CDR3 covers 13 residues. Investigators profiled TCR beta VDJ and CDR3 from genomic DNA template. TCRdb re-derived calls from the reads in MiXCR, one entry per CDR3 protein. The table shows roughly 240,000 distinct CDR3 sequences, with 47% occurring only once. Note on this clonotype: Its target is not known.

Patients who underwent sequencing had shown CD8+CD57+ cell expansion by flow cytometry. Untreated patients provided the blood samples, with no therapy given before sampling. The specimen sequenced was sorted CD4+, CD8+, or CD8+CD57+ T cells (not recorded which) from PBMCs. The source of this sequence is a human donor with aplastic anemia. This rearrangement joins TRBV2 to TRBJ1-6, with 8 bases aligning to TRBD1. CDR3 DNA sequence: TGTGCCAGCATAGGACAGGGTAATTCACCCCTCCACTTT. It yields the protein CASIGQGNSPLHF.